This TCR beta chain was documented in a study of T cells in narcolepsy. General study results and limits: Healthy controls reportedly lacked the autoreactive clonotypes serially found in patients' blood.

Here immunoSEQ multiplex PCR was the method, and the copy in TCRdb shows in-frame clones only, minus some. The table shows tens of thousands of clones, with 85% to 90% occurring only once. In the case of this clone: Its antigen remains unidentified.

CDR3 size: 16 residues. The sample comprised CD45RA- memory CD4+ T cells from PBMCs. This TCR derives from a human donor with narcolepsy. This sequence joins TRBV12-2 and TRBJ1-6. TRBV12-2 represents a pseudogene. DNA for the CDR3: TGTGCAAGTCGCTTAGCGAAGAGGGCCCGGAATTCACCCCTCCACTTT. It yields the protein CASRLAKRARNSPLHF.